This passage covers 6 T cell receptor beta chains from one sample sequenced in a study of blood T cell repertoires in COVID-19. Data came from immunoSEQ multiplex PCR; TCRdb stores just in-frame clones and leaves some out. This sample has fewer than 300,000 clones, with around 85% found just once. The material sequenced was peripheral blood. Receptors originate from a human donor with COVID-19, enrolled during active disease. The donor label of this sample is uncertain.

This clone was detected only once. The genes are TRBV6-2 or TRBV6-3 and TRBJ2-7; the match to TRBD1 covers 8 bases. The CDR3 is 16 amino acids. Losses at the gene ends were 4 bases for V and 5 bases for J; bases not matched to a gene: 13. The germline V gene has CDR1 MNHEY and CDR2 SVGEGT. CDR3 amino acids: CASSSLPGQGSHEQYF. The CDR3 nucleotides read TGTGCCAGCAGTTCACTCCCTGGACAGGGTAGCCACGAGCAGTACTTC.

J is TRBJ1-1 and V is TRBV25-1; D uncertain. V was trimmed by 6 bases and J by 1 base, leaving 12 bases between them. The CDR3 runs to 14 residues. Per germline, CDR1 MGHDK and CDR2 SYGVNS. The CDR3 DNA sequence: TGTGCCAGCAGGGGAGGCCAACAGAACACTGAAGCTTTCTTT. Encoded protein: CASRGGQQNTEAFF.

The J gene is TRBJ2-7, the V gene TRBV18, with a weak D call TRBD1 (5 bases). The CDR3 loop spans 14 amino acids. Germline V gene data show CDR1 as KGHSH and CDR2 as LQKENI. V lost 3 bases, J lost 1 base, and 10 bases lay in between. The CDR3 coding sequence is TGTGCCAGCTCACCCGAGACAGATTCCTACGAGCAGTACTTC. Amino acid sequence: CASSPETDSYEQYF.

This chain connects TRBV7-9 to TRBJ2-5, with no clear D. V lost 3 bases, J lost 5 bases, and 13 bases lay in between. CDR3 size: 14 residues. CDR1 and CDR2 (germline): SEHNR, FQNEAQ (reference sequence). The CDR3 DNA reads TGTGCCAGCAGCTTCGCCCCACGGGTGGAGACCCAGTACTTC. Translation: CASSFAPRVETQYF.

CDR3 nucleotide sequence: TGTGCCAGCAGCCCTAGGCCAGGGTCTGGAAACACCATATATTTT. Translation: CASSPRPGSGNTIYF. This sequence joins TRBV7-6 and TRBJ1-3; maybe TRBD1 (5 bases). Trimming removed 5 bases from V and 1 base from J, with 12 bases in between. Per the germline V gene, CDR1 is SGHVS and CDR2 is FNYEAQ. The CDR3 covers 15 residues.

CDR3 DNA: TGTGCTAGTGGTTTGGTACGACAGGGAAAGCAGTCCAATGAAAAACTGTTTTTT. Translated: CASGLVRQGKQSNEKLFF. This chain links TRBV12-5 with TRBJ1-4, with 7 bases that match TRBD1. Germline CDR1 is LGHNT and CDR2 is FRNRAP. The CDR3 extends over 18 amino acids. Losses at the gene ends were 0 bases for V and 5 bases for J; bases not matched to a gene: 12.